A selection of T cell receptor beta chains follows, all from one sample in a study of T cells in Graves' hyperthyroidism and ophthalmopathy. TCRdb analysed the multiplex PCR reads with MiXCR anew, one entry per CDR3 protein. The sample includes around 420,000 distinct CDR3 sequences, approximately 14% seen only once; the top ten take about 7.7%. Material for sequencing was blood. All receptors derive from a woman aged 18-35 years with Graves' hyperthyroidism. Each CDR3 is given with its conserved first and last residue. The order of the fields is V gene, D gene, J gene, clone size, CDR3 length, CDR3 DNA, CDR3 protein. D genes are given only for firm matches. Where a row states a size, it is once, few, many or the class of an expanded clone; other rows omit it.

TRBV13	-	TRBJ2-5	many	14	TGTGCCAGCAGCTTATGGGCTAGAAGGGAGACCCAGTACTTC	CASSLWARRETQYF
TRBV27	-	TRBJ1-5	many	14	TGTGCCAGCAGTTCAGGGCTTCGGAATCAGCCCCAGCATTTT	CASSSGLRNQPQHF
TRBV11-3	-	TRBJ2-1	many	12	TGTGCCAGCAGCAAAAGTAACAATGAGCAGTTCTTC	CASSKSNNEQFF
TRBV11-3	-	TRBJ2-7	many	17	TGTGCCAGCAGCCCAAGGAGGGTCGGGGGGCTCGGATACGAGCAGTACTTC	CASSPRRVGGLGYEQYF
TRBV5-6	-	TRBJ2-5	many	14	TGTGCCAGCAGCTTCAGGGGCTACCAAGAGACCCAGTACTTC	CASSFRGYQETQYF
TRBV20-1	TRBD1	TRBJ1-5	many	13	TGCAGTGCTAGAGAAACAGGGGGCCAGCCCCAGCATTTT	CSARETGGQPQHF
TRBV7-9	-	TRBJ2-7	many	12	TGTGCCAGCAGCGGCGGGAAATACGAGCAGTACTTC	CASSGGKYEQYF
TRBV10-3	-	TRBJ1-6	-	11	TGTGCCATCAGCGATAATTCACCCCTCCACTTT	CAISDNSPLHF
TRBV5-1	TRBD1	TRBJ1-2	-	15	TGCGCCAGCAGCTTCCCAGGGGGCGCTTTCTATGGCTACACCTTC	CASSFPGGAFYGYTF
TRBV7-9	-	TRBJ1-6	few	17	TGTGCCAGCAGCTTAGACGTCGCTTCCTCCTATAATTCACCCCTCCACTTT	CASSLDVASSYNSPLHF
TRBV10-3	-	TRBJ2-1	few	12	TGTGCCATCAGTGAGAGAGACAATGAGCAGTTCTTC	CAISERDNEQFF
TRBV4-1	-	TRBJ1-2	many	14	TGCGCCAGCAGCCTCCTAGGGGAAGGATATGGCTACACCTTC	CASSLLGEGYGYTF
TRBV11-2	TRBD2	TRBJ2-1	many	15	TGTGCCAGCAGTGGGACTAGCGAATACAATGGTGAGCAGTTCTTC	CASSGTSEYNGEQFF
TRBV6-1	TRBD2	TRBJ2-1	-	18	TGTGCCAGCAGTGGACTAGCGGGAGCCAATGGGGGATACAATGAGCAGTTCTTC	CASSGLAGANGGYNEQFF
TRBV27	-	TRBJ2-5	-	18	TGTGCCAGCAGTCCGAGGGCCCGGGACTCCCTAATCCCGGAGGCCCAGTACTTC	CASSPRARDSLIPEAQYF
TRBV7-2	TRBD2	TRBJ2-7	many	15	TGTGCCAGCAGCTTCTCCGGGACTAGCAGTCGGGAGCAGTACTTC	CASSFSGTSSREQYF
TRBV5-6	-	TRBJ1-6	many	15	TGTGCCAGCAGCGCAATGAGGGCGGGGAATTCACCCCTCCACTTT	CASSAMRAGNSPLHF
TRBV18	-	TRBJ1-1	many	14	TGTGCCAGCTCACCCAGCATAGGGCCCCCTGAAGCTTTCTTT	CASSPSIGPPEAFF
TRBV18	-	TRBJ1-2	-	14	TGTGCCAGCTCACCACTCGACCAGTCCTATGGCTACACCTTC	CASSPLDQSYGYTF
TRBV19	-	TRBJ1-2	-	14	TGTGCCAGTTCGACAGTCAACTCTAACTATGGCTACACCTTC	CASSTVNSNYGYTF
TRBV30	-	TRBJ2-3	many	13	TGTGCCTGGAGTGTACAGTGGGGAGATACGCAGTATTTT	CAWSVQWGDTQYF
TRBV5-6	-	TRBJ2-1	-	17	TGTGCCAGCAGCTCCCCTGTGGGGGGCGCATATTACAATGAGCAGTTCTTC	CASSSPVGGAYYNEQFF
TRBV6-1	-	TRBJ2-7	many	11	TGTGCCAGCAGTTCTCCTTTCGAGCAGTACTTC	CASSSPFEQYF
TRBV12-3/TRBV12-4	TRBD1	TRBJ1-1	many	14	TGTGCCAGCAGTAAAACAGGGGGAAGGACTGAAGCTTTCTTT	CASSKTGGRTEAFF
TRBV5-1	-	TRBJ2-6	many	16	TGCGCCAGCAGCCCGGGCGGTATCGCTGGGGCCAACGTCCTGACTTTC	CASSPGGIAGANVLTF
TRBV6-1	TRBD1	TRBJ1-6	many	16	TGTGCCAGCACCACGGTAGCAGGGGGCTATAATTCACCCCTCCACTTT	CASTTVAGGYNSPLHF
TRBV2	TRBD1	TRBJ2-5	many	14	TGTGCCAGCACTGGACGGGACAGAGGAGAGACCCAGTACTTC	CASTGRDRGETQYF
TRBV5-1	TRBD1	TRBJ2-2	many	16	TGCGCCAGCAGCAATTCCGGGACAGCGAACACCGGGGAGCTGTTTTTT	CASSNSGTANTGELFF
TRBV20-1	TRBD2	TRBJ2-1	-	14	TGCAGTGCTGTAGCGGGAAGCTCCTACAATGAGCAGTTCTTC	CSAVAGSSYNEQFF
TRBV5-1	-	TRBJ2-7	few	15	TGCGCCAGCAGCTTGGAGGCGGGGTTTGACTACGAGCAGTACTTC	CASSLEAGFDYEQYF
TRBV7-9	TRBD2	TRBJ2-5	many	16	TGTGCCAGCAGCTCACGATTGACTAGCGGGAGTTCAACCCAGTACTTC	CASSSRLTSGSSTQYF
TRBV10-3	TRBD1	TRBJ2-7	many	14	TGTGCCATCAGCGGGACAGGGGGCACCGATGAGCAGTACTTC	CAISGTGGTDEQYF
TRBV28	TRBD2	TRBJ2-2	-	15	TGTGCCAGCAGGGCCCCTAGCGGGAACGCCGGGGAGCTGTTTTTT	CASRAPSGNAGELFF
TRBV12-3/TRBV12-4	-	TRBJ2-3	many	15	TGTGCCAGCAGTTTAGGCCTCGGCACGGGTGATACGCAGTATTTT	CASSLGLGTGDTQYF
TRBV27	-	TRBJ2-1	-	13	TGTGCCAGCAGTTTTAAGGGGCGTGATGAGCAGTTCTTC	CASSFKGRDEQFF
TRBV6-2/TRBV6-3	TRBD2	TRBJ2-4	few	17	TGTGCCAGCAGTTCGATCCGGGGGAGGGACGCCAAAAACATTCAGTACTTC	CASSSIRGRDAKNIQYF
TRBV18	-	TRBJ1-6	many	14	TGTGCCAGCTCACCAACGACAGCTAATTCACCCCTCCACTTT	CASSPTTANSPLHF
TRBV13	TRBD2	TRBJ2-3	many	17	TGTGCCAGCAGCCAAGCTCGAGCGGGAAAGGGTGCAGATACGCAGTATTTT	CASSQARAGKGADTQYF
TRBV27	TRBD1	TRBJ1-4	many	14	TGTGCCAGCAGTACAGGGGCGACTAATGAAAAACTGTTTTTT	CASSTGATNEKLFF
TRBV20-1	TRBD1	TRBJ2-1	many	17	TGCAGCCCAAGCCCCCGGCAGGGACAGATTTCCTACAATGAGCAGTTCTTC	CSPSPRQGQISYNEQFF
TRBV20-1	-	TRBJ1-2	-	8	TGCAGTGCTAGAGACGGCACCTTC	CSARDGTF